This T cell receptor beta chain was captured by sequencing in a study of CD8 T cells in ankylosing spondylitis. Notes on the study in general: Several highly homologous variants formed a TCR beta motif that appeared characteristic of ankylosing spondylitis blood. The clones that were linked to disease were reported to be significantly enriched in matched synovial fluid samples from ankylosing spondylitis patients.

This clonotype appeared many times. The antigen is undetermined. Quantitative 5'-RACE with molecular barcodes was used to make the TCR beta libraries. Via MiXCR, TCRdb re-called the 5' RACE reads, giving one row per CDR3 protein. The sample lists roughly 490,000 distinct CDR3 sequences, over 4% occurring once. The sequence derives from a male donor with ankylosing spondylitis. Specimen: blood, either unsorted or a sorted T cell fraction (not recorded which).

Written as DNA, the CDR3 is TGTGCTAGTGCAAGGGGCGATGGCCATGAGCAGTTCTTC. Encoded protein: CASARGDGHEQFF. The chain joins TRBV12-5 to TRBJ2-1, with D possibly matching TRBD1 (5 bases). CDR1 LGHNT and CDR2 FRNRAP come from the germline V gene. The CDR3 sequence is 13 residues long. Trimming shortened V by 7 bases and J by 8 bases, and 15 bases separated the two germline ends.